This T cell receptor (beta chain) is from a study of blood T cell repertoires in COVID-19. TCRdb's table, derived via immunoSEQ multiplex PCR, lists solely in-frame clones and lacks some. The table includes 200,000 to 250,000 clones, around 81% detected once. Trimming took off 3 bases at V and 1 base at J, with 9 bases between the two ends. This CDR3 comprises 14 residues. CDR1 and CDR2 from the germline V gene are KGHSH and LQKENI. Sequencing was done on a sample of PBMCs or T cells enriched from blood (not recorded which). The V and J genes are TRBV18 and TRBJ1-1, with D unresolved. The source of this sequence is a woman in her fifties or sixties with acute COVID-19. The CDR3 spells CASSPSNRNTEAFF. In DNA, the CDR3 is TGTGCCAGCTCACCCTCCAACAGGAACACTGAAGCTTTCTTT.